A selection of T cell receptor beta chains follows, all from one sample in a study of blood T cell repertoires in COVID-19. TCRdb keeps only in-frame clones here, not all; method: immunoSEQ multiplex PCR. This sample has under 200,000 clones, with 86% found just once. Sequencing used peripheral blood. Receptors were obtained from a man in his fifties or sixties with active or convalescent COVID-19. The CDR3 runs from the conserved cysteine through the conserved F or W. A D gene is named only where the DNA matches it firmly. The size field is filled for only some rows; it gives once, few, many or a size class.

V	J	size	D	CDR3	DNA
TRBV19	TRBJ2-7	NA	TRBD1	CASSSPTGGYEQYF	TGTGCCAGTAGTTCTCCGACAGGGGGCTACGAGCAGTACTTC
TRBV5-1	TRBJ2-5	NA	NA	CASSFERPQETQYF	TGCGCCAGCAGCTTTGAGCGGCCCCAAGAGACCCAGTACTTC
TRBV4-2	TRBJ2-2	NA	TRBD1	CASSQPGQGAGELFF	TGTGCCAGCAGCCAACCGGGACAGGGGGCCGGGGAGCTGTTTTTT
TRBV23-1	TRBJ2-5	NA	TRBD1	CASSHGETGEWEETQYF	TGCGCCAGCAGTCACGGCGAAACAGGGGAATGGGAAGAGACCCAGTACTTC
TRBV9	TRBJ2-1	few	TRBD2	CASSVGLAYNEQFF	TGTGCCAGCAGCGTAGGACTAGCGTACAATGAGCAGTTCTTC
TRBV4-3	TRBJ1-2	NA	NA	CASSQGRGVYGYTF	TGCGCCAGCAGCCAAGGTCGGGGGGTATATGGCTACACCTTC
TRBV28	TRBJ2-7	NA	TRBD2	CASGRSGSRNEQYF	TGTGCCAGTGGGAGGAGCGGGAGCAGGAACGAGCAGTACTTC
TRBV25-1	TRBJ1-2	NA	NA	CASSEDGTPSNYGYTF	TGTGCCAGCAGTGAAGATGGGACACCCTCTAACTATGGCTACACCTTC
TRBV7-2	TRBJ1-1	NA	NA	CASSLPPKTPWTEAFF	TGTGCCAGCAGCTTACCACCAAAGACACCTTGGACTGAAGCTTTCTTT
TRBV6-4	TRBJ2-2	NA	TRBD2	CASSDSTSGGTGELFF	TGTGCCAGCAGTGACTCTACTAGCGGGGGGACCGGGGAGCTGTTTTTT
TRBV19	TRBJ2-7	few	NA	CASSIGAINYEQYF	TGTGCCAGTAGTATCGGAGCCATAAACTACGAGCAGTACTTC
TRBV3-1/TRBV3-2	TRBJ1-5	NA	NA	CASSQDSYSNQPQHF	TGTGCCAGCAGCCAAGATTCCTATAGCAATCAGCCCCAGCATTTT
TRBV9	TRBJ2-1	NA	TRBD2	CASSQRGTYNEQFF	TGTGCCAGCAGTCAGCGGGGGACCTACAATGAGCAGTTCTTC
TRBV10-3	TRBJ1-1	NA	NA	CAISDATARAFF	TGTGCCATCAGTGACGCAACAGCACGGGCTTTCTTT
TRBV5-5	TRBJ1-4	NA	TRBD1	CASTRGISNEKLFF	TGTGCCAGCACCAGGGGGATCTCTAATGAAAAACTGTTTTTT